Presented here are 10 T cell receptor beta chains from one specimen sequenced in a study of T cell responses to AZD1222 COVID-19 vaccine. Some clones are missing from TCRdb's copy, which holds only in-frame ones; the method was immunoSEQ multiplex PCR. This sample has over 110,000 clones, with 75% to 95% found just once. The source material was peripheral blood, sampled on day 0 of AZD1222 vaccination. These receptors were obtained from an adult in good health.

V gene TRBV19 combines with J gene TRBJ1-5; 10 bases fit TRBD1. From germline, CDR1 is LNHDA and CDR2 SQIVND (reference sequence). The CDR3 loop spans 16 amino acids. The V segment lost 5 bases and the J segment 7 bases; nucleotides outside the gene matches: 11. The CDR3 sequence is CASSQPGQGKGQPQHF. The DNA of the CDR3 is TGTGCCAGTAGTCAACCGGGACAGGGGAAGGGCCAGCCCCAGCATTTT.

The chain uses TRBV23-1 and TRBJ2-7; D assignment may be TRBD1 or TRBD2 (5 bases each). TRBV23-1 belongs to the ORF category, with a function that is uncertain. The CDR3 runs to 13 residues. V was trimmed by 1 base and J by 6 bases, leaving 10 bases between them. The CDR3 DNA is TGCGCCAGCAGTCAATGCCCGGGACCCGAGCAGTACTTC. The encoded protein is CASSQCPGPEQYF.

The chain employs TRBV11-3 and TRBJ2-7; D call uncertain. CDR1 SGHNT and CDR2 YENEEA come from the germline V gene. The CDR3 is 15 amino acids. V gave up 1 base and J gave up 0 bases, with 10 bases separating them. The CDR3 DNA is TGTGCCAGCAGCTTAGGTATGCCAAGCTCCTACGAGCAGTACTTC. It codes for CASSLGMPSSYEQYF.

The CDR3 loop is CASSLTGQVDEQYF. CDR3 bases: TGTGCCAGCAGTCTAACGGGACAGGTTGACGAGCAGTACTTC. V and J are TRBV28 and TRBJ2-7, with 8 nucleotides matching TRBD1. The V and J ends lost 5 bases and 5 bases, in that order; junction bases with no gene match: 8. The germline CDR1 and CDR2 sequences are MDHEN and SYDVKM. The CDR3 runs to 14 residues.

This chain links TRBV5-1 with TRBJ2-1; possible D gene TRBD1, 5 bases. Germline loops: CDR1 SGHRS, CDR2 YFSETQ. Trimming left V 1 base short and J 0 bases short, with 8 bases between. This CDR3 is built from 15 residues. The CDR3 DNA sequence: TGCGCCAGCAGCTTGCAGGACAACTCCTACAATGAGCAGTTCTTC. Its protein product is CASSLQDNSYNEQFF.

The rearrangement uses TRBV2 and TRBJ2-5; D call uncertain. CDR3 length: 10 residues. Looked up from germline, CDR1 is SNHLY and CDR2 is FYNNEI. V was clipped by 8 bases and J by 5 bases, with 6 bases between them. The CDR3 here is CASSEETQYF. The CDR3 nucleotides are TGTGCCAGCTCTGAGGAGACCCAGTACTTC. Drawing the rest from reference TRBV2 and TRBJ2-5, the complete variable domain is EPEVTQTPSHQVTQMGQEVILRCVPISNHLYFYWYRQILGQKVEFLVSFYNNEISEKSEIFDDQFSVERPDGSNFTLKIRSTKLEDSAMYFCASSEETQYFGPGTRLLVL.

CDR3 in amino acids: CASSLGWGSSNTQYF. The CDR3, as DNA: TGTGCCAGCAGCTTAGGGTGGGGGAGTTCGAATACGCAGTATTTT. This rearrangement joins TRBV11-3 to TRBJ2-3; D tentatively reads TRBD1 or TRBD2 (5 bases each). The V end lost 1 base, the J end lost 7 bases, and 15 bases lay between the germline ends. The germline gives CDR1 SGHNT, CDR2 YENEEA. CDR3 length: 15 residues.

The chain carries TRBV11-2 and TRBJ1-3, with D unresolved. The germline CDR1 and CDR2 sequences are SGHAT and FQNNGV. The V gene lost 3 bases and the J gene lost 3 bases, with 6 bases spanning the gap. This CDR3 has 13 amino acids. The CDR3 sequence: CASSFAVGNTIYF. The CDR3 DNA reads TGTGCCAGCAGCTTCGCAGTTGGAAACACCATATATTTT.

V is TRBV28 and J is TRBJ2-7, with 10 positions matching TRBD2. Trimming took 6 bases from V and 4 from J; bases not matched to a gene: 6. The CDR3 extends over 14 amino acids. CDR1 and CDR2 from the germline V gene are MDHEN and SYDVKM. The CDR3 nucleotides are TGTGCCAGCAGCACCAATAGCGGGGGGTACGAGCAGTACTTC. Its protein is CASSTNSGGYEQYF.

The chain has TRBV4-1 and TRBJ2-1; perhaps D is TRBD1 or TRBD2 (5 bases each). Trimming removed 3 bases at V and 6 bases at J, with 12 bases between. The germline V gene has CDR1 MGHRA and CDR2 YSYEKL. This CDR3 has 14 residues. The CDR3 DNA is TGCGCCAGCAGCCAGAGGACACGGGGCAATGAGCAGTTCTTC. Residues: CASSQRTRGNEQFF.